This T cell receptor (beta chain) was recovered during a study of glioma-infiltrating T cells listed by TCRdb under 2016. Describing the broader study: Sequencing of TCR alpha- and beta-chain repertoires was performed on glioma tissue, on non-neoplastic brain tissue, and on matched peripheral blood mononuclear cells. Each tissue-infiltrating repertoire was compared with the same patient's peripheral blood repertoire to measure divergence between tissue and blood T-cell populations. Three low-grade glioma patients, about eight primary glioblastoma patients and three non-glioma patients contributing non-neoplastic brain tissue were included in the paired cohort.

With respect to this clonotype: The specificity of this receptor is unknown. Base qualities are not at hand, and no much larger clone is one base apart.

TCR alpha and beta CDR3 regions were amplified with the iRepertoire nested amplicon-rescue multiplex PCR (arm-PCR) platform from RNA. The input for one-step reverse transcription and amplification was roughly 100-450 ng of either tissue mRNA or PBMC total RNA. Following bead purification, Illumina adapters were added by a secondary multiplex PCR, and libraries between 200 and 400 bp were gel-purified. Internal 6-nucleotide barcodes were carried by the libraries and were used for demultiplexing. Libraries were sequenced on an Illumina MiSeq with 2x220 or 2x250 nucleotide paired-end reads. The study's processing was this. FLASH 1.2.11 was used to merge paired reads, and BWA-MEM then aligned the reads to the GRCh37 human genome before TRA and TRB reads were extracted. An IMGT-derived reference of cassette sequences and CDR3 motifs, with pseudogenes included, was used for V and J assignment. Reads were translated in three frames, and productive CDR3s were defined as those with a C...FGXG motif and no stop codons. Unique combinations of V-J cassette pair and CDR3 amino acid sequence were defined as clonotypes. Filtering of reads was based on Hamming distance, with the threshold set by the sequence error rate of each sample in mapped regions. The raw public data were reprocessed by TCRdb itself: fastp quality trimming at Q25, MiXCR clonotype calling, in-frame beta chains only. Rows are combined by CDR3 protein, so each entry shows the most common genes and DNA. TCRdb, rather than the study authors, made the V and J calls. The sample profile shows approximately 130,000 distinct CDR3 sequences; about 25% of them were found once. About a quarter of the sample is held by the ten biggest clonotypes.

Counted from cysteine to phenylalanine, this CDR3 has 15 amino acids. Only CDR3 DNA is held: 45 bases, read in frame from base 1. V is clipped by 8 bases and J by 0 bases, and the sequence between their germline boundaries is 15 bases long. The germline V gene yields MDHEN for CDR1 and SYDVKM for CDR2. Study-level results and caveats: Group comparisons rested on small numbers: three non-neoplastic, three low-grade glioma and fewer than ten glioblastoma patients. Tissue and blood shared very few CDR3 sequences, a result attributed to high CDR3 diversity and limited sampling. In non-neoplastic patients, VJ-independent divergence between tissue and blood fell below expectation, whereas in all gliomas, and especially in low-grade gliomas, the divergence rose above expectation.

The V and J genes are TRBV28 and TRBJ2-3, with no confident D gene call. Material for sequencing was glioma tissue, nonneoplastic brain tissue, or PBMCs (not recorded which). The source of this sequence is a human donor with low-grade glioma or glioblastoma, undergoing nonglioma brain surgery, or in good health (not recorded which). The sequence in DNA is TGTGCCAGCTGCCTAGTCCCTTCTAGCACAGATACGCAGTATTTT. The translation is CASCLVPSSTDTQYF.